The 21 T cell receptor beta chains given below trace back to one sample, sequenced in a study of blood T cell repertoires in COVID-19. Clones were read by immunoSEQ multiplex PCR, and TCRdb kept only the in-frame ones, dropping some. The sample yields about 250,000 clones, roughly three quarters seen once. Sequenced sample: peripheral blood. Receptors originate from a woman between 40 and 50 years old with active or convalescent COVID-19.

This chain joins TRBV6-4 and TRBJ1-1; D is possibly TRBD1 (5 bases). From germline, CDR1 is MRHNA and CDR2 SNTAGT. The V end was cut by 2 bases, the J end by 5 bases, with 9 bases between. This CDR3 contains 13 residues. This CDR3 reads CASSDEGRTEAFF. DNA of the CDR3: TGTGCCAGCAGTGACGAGGGGAGGACTGAAGCTTTCTTT.

As to this clone: At one end, the junction sequence differs from germline, possibly due to a read error. The chain links TRBV29-1 to TRBJ1-3, with 7 nucleotides matching TRBD1. This CDR3 has 11 residues. Germline CDR1 SQVTM, CDR2 ANQGSEA. The CDR3 loop is CSVSIGQVTAF. The CDR3 coding sequence is TGCAGCGTCTCCATCGGACAGGTTACAGCGTTT.

The CDR3 bases are TGCGCCAGCAGTGACGGGGATGAGCAGTTCTTC. This sequence encodes CASSDGDEQFF. The chain links TRBV10-1 to TRBJ2-1; tentatively, D is TRBD2 (5 bases). CDR1 and CDR2 (germline): WNHNN, SYGVQD (reference sequence). V lost 3 bases, J lost 8 bases, and 5 bases lay in between. There are 11 residues in the CDR3.

The chain uses TRBV6-5 and TRBJ2-7, with D possibly being TRBD2 (6 bases). The CDR3 spans 14 residues. V was cut by 7 bases and J by 7 bases, with 20 bases left in between. Germline V gene data show CDR1 as MNHEY and CDR2 as SVGAGI. The CDR3 protein is CASKEGSQWMEQYF. The CDR3 region has the DNA TGTGCCAGCAAGGAGGGTTCTCAGTGGATGGAGCAGTACTTC.

The chain employs TRBV30 and TRBJ1-6; D is uncertain. The CDR3 runs to 15 residues. CDR1 and CDR2 (germline): GTSNPN, SVGIG (reference sequence). The ends were cut back, 8 bases at V and 4 bases at J, with 18 bases in the middle. The CDR3: CAIHSGSPYNSPLHF. As DNA, the CDR3 is TGTGCCATTCATTCCGGGTCGCCGTATAATTCACCCCTCCACTTT.

The chain links TRBV5-5 to TRBJ1-2; TRBD1 agrees at 9 bases. Germline V CDR1 and CDR2: SGHKS, YYEKEE (reference sequence). V trimming: 6 bases; J trimming: 8 bases; junction bases outside the gene matches: 8. CDR3 size: 13 residues. Here the CDR3 DNA reads TGTGCCAGCAAGCCGGGACAGGGCGACGGCTACACCTTC. This gives the protein CASKPGQGDGYTF.

This clone appeared a single time. V usage is TRBV19 and J usage is TRBJ2-3; 9 bases are a match to TRBD1. Losses at the gene ends were 8 bases for V and 2 bases for J; bases not matched to a gene: 8. The CDR3 is made up of 15 amino acids. CDR1 and CDR2 from the germline V gene are LNHDA and SQIVND (reference sequence). The CDR3 DNA reads as TGTGCCAGTCGAAAGGGGGACAGGGACACAGATACGCAGTATTTT. Translating gives CASRKGDRDTDTQYF. The full variable domain, in which reference TRBV19 and TRBJ2-3 provide the parts outside the CDR3, is DGGITQSPKYLFRKEGQNVTLSCEQNLNHDAMYWYRQDPGQGLRLIYYSQIVNDFQKGDIAEGYSVSREKKESFPLTVTSAQKNPTAFYLCASRKGDRDTDTQYFGPGTRLTVL.

This clone has more than one count but fewer than ten. This rearrangement joins TRBV5-1 to TRBJ2-3, with D possibly being TRBD1 (6 bases). CDR1 and CDR2 from the germline V gene are SGHRS and YFSETQ. The V gene lost 5 bases and the J gene lost 2 bases, with 15 bases spanning the gap. The CDR3 is made up of 15 amino acids. CDR3 sequence reads: CASSPAAGATDTQYF. As DNA, the CDR3 is TGCGCCAGCAGTCCCGCGGCAGGGGCCACAGATACGCAGTATTTT.

This chain joins TRBV4-1 and TRBJ1-6; D ambiguous. V was shortened by 0 bases and J by 10 bases, with 13 bases between the two germline ends. CDR1 and CDR2 from the germline V gene are MGHRA and YSYEKL. The CDR3 runs to 15 residues. This CDR3 is CASSQDRGSGSPLHF. The DNA for the CDR3 is TGCGCCAGCAGCCAAGATCGGGGTTCGGGATCACCCCTCCACTTT.

The chain combines TRBV3-1 (or the pseudogene TRBV3-2) with TRBJ2-3; D ambiguous. The germline V gene has CDR1 LGHDT and CDR2 YNNKEL (reference sequence). The V and J ends lost 0 bases and 0 bases respectively, with 19 bases between them. The length of the CDR3 is 19 residues. CDR3: CASSQDLGRPSLSTDTQYF. DNA for the CDR3: TGTGCCAGCAGCCAAGATCTAGGTAGGCCTTCACTAAGCACAGATACGCAGTATTTT.

The genes are TRBV6-5 and TRBJ2-5; D gene uncertain. Trimming left V 8 bases short and J 6 bases short, with 7 bases between. Germline V gene data show CDR1 as MNHEY and CDR2 as SVGAGI. This CDR3 comprises 10 residues. As DNA, the CDR3 is TGTGCCAGCGCGGTGCAGACCCAGTACTTC. Encoded protein: CASAVQTQYF.

A word on this clone: This sample also contains other DNA sequences that code for the same CDR3. The J gene is TRBJ1-2, the V gene TRBV5-4, with D possibly being TRBD1 (6 bases). V was pared by 4 bases and J by 5 bases, with 12 bases between. This CDR3 spans 13 amino acids. From germline, CDR1 is SGHNT and CDR2 YYREEE (reference sequence). This chain's CDR3 is CASSLQGSYGYTF. The DNA for the CDR3 is TGTGCCAGCAGCCTACAGGGTTCGTATGGCTACACCTTC. Full variable domain (remainder filled in from reference TRBV5-4 and TRBJ1-2): ETGVTQSPTHLIKTRGQQVTLRCSSQSGHNTVSWYQQALGQGPQFIFQYYREEENGRGNFPPRFSGLQFPNYSSELNVNALELDDSALYLCASSLQGSYGYTFGSGTRLTVV.

The chain joins TRBV19 to TRBJ1-4; TRBD1 might be the D (6 bases). V lost 5 bases, J lost 0 bases, and 10 bases lay in between. The CDR3 is 15 residues long. CDR1 is LNHDA, CDR2 SQIVND, per germline (reference sequence). DNA of the CDR3: TGTGCCAGTAGTGCGGGGGCAGCAACTAATGAAAAACTGTTTTTT. Its protein product is CASSAGAATNEKLFF. Based on the CDR3 plus reference TRBV19 and TRBJ1-4, the full variable domain is DGGITQSPKYLFRKEGQNVTLSCEQNLNHDAMYWYRQDPGQGLRLIYYSQIVNDFQKGDIAEGYSVSREKKESFPLTVTSAQKNPTAFYLCASSAGAATNEKLFFGSGTQLSVL.

This sequence joins TRBV28 and TRBJ1-3; 10 bases align to TRBD1. This CDR3 comprises 15 residues. V dropped 10 bases and J dropped 8; count of bases not matched to a gene: 14. The germline CDR1 and CDR2 sequences are MDHEN and SYDVKM. The chain's CDR3 is CATTNPGTGDHTIYF. In DNA form, the CDR3 reads TGTGCCACCACAAACCCCGGGACAGGGGACCACACCATATATTTT.

This clone was counted once. The chain joins TRBV7-9 to TRBJ2-3; a weak D match, TRBD2 (5 bases). The germline gives CDR1 SEHNR, CDR2 FQNEAQ (reference sequence). Trimming left V 0 bases short and J 1 base short, with 8 bases between. This CDR3 comprises 15 residues. The DNA of the CDR3 is TGTGCCAGCAGCTTAGCAGTTAGCGGCACAGATACGCAGTATTTT. It yields the protein CASSLAVSGTDTQYF.

V usage is TRBV30 and J usage is TRBJ2-2, with 12 nucleotides matching TRBD2. CDR3 length equals 18 residues. Germline V gene data show CDR1 as GTSNPN and CDR2 as SVGIG (reference sequence). Losses at the gene ends were 5 bases for V and 4 bases for J; bases not matched to a gene: 14. The CDR3 is CAWGSVRTSGAVTGELFF. In DNA, the CDR3 is TGTGCCTGGGGATCAGTTAGGACTAGCGGGGCGGTCACCGGGGAGCTGTTTTTT.

The chain carries TRBV27 and TRBJ2-2; TRBD2 aligns across 10 bases. CDR3 length equals 17 residues. J gave up 4 bases and V 4 bases, and 9 bases lay outside the gene matches. The germline CDR1 and CDR2 sequences are MNHEY and SMNVEV (reference sequence). CDR3 amino acids: CASSYLAGEVGTGELFF. CDR3 nucleotide sequence: TGTGCCAGCAGTTACCTAGCGGGGGAGGTCGGCACCGGGGAGCTGTTTTTT.

Only a few counts were recorded for this clone. The chain couples TRBV27 to TRBJ1-4, with D maybe TRBD1 (5 bases). Germline V lookup: CDR1 MNHEY, CDR2 SMNVEV (reference sequence). CDR3 length equals 14 residues. The V end lost 6 bases, the J end lost 7 bases, and 15 bases lay between the germline ends. The CDR3 nucleotides are TGTGCCAGCAGGCCTGGGGGGGGTGGTGAAAAACTGTTTTTT. Translated, it gives CASRPGGGGEKLFF.

This chain uses TRBV6-1 with TRBJ1-3; D gene unclear. Germline CDR1 reads MNHNS; CDR2 reads SASEGT. The CDR3 runs to 16 residues. V was cut by 4 bases and J by 0 bases, with 13 bases left in between. The CDR3 sequence: CASSVSTGSSGNTIYF. The CDR3 nucleotides are TGTGCCAGCAGTGTCTCGACTGGGAGCTCTGGAAACACCATATATTTT.

This clone was found a few times. The V call is TRBV21-1, the J call TRBJ1-5; no check of the table's D call, TRBD1, against the DNA was made. TRBV21-1 is a pseudogene. The CDR3 has 13 residues. The CDR3 here is CASSDRVVKPQHF. Here the CDR3 DNA reads TGTGCCAGCAGTGACAGGGTTGTGAAGCCCCAGCATTTT.

Of note for this clone: This same CDR3 is encoded by further DNA sequences in the sample. The chain has TRBV18 and TRBJ1-1; 7 bases are a match to TRBD1. The CDR3 consists of 13 residues. V lost 2 bases to trimming and J lost 8 bases; unmatched junction nucleotides: 5. CDR1 is KGHSH, CDR2 LQKENI, per germline. The CDR3 spells CASSPRQGDEAFF. The CDR3 DNA reads TGTGCCAGCTCACCAAGGCAGGGGGACGAAGCTTTCTTT.